This TCR beta chain came from a study of blood T cell repertoires in COVID-19. On the study more broadly: Spain, Italy and the United States supplied samples that represented acute and convalescent COVID-19. The cDNA or gDNA used as material had been derived from T cells, B-cell-depleted T cells, or PBMCs.

In germline, CDR1 is SGDLS, CDR2 YYNGEE. V lost 4 bases, J lost 6 bases, and 8 bases stayed unmatched. This CDR3 region has 15 residues. A Seattle source enrolled patients during active infection and followed them longitudinally. Original analysis: Researchers report that nucleated cell counts were estimated from reference gene primer amplification. Generated by immunoSEQ multiplex PCR, the TCRdb table keeps only in-frame clones and is missing some. D and trimming were read from the DNA, whereas the V and J calls and clone size are those reported in that table. The sample contains 100,000 to 150,000 clones, around nine tenths of which appear only once.

This chain connects TRBV9 to TRBJ2-7; TRBD2 matches 12 bases. What was sequenced was peripheral blood. The clonotype comes from a man aged 50 or older with COVID-19, enrolled during active disease. In DNA, the CDR3 is TGTGCCAGCAGCTTCACGGGACTAGCGGGTGGCGAGCAGTACTTC. Translated, it gives CASSFTGLAGGEQYF.